This T cell receptor beta chain was observed in a study of radiotherapy plus CTLA-4 blockade in lung cancer. Trimming took off 2 bases at V and 0 bases at J, with 11 bases between the two ends. CDR3 length equals 16 residues. Looked up from germline, CDR1 is SEHNR and CDR2 is FQNEAQ (reference sequence). Lung cancer patients with chemo-refractory metastatic non-small-cell disease were given focal radiation plus CTLA-4 blockade with ipilimumab. Only in-frame clones appear in the TCRdb table, and some are missing; sequencing was by immunoSEQ multiplex PCR. The sample has about 44,000 clones, 77% seen once.

The chain carries TRBV7-9 and TRBJ2-4; tentatively, D is TRBD2 (6 bases). This receptor was obtained from a human donor with non-small cell lung cancer whose response to radiotherapy plus ipilimumab could not be evaluated. The sample here was peripheral blood, taken from a patient treated with radiotherapy plus ipilimumab. The CDR3 loop is CASSLPAGIAKNIQYF. DNA for the CDR3: TGTGCCAGCAGCTTACCGGCGGGGATAGCCAAAAACATTCAGTACTTC.